One sample yielded the 13 T cell receptor beta chains listed below, sequenced in a study of blood T cells in healthy people across ages. Alongside a J-beta primer mix, a sample-barcoded 5' primer served in a second PCR lasting about 7 to 11 cycles. TCRdb redid the calling of the 5' RACE reads with MiXCR, one entry per CDR3 protein. The repertoire consists of more than 650,000 distinct CDR3 sequences, with around 24% occurring once and the leading ten covering less than 3.5%. This sample was shared with a second study, whose subject was T cells of mothers and their children.

The sample consisted of blood. The source is a boy between 10 and 17 years old in good health.

Points on this clonotype: A junction end diverges from the germline sequence, so it may reflect a read error. The chain carries TRBV7-9 and TRBJ2-1; 10 nucleotides match TRBD2. The CDR3 covers 16 residues. The V gene's germline CDR1 is SEHNR and CDR2 FQNEAQ (reference sequence). CDR3 region: CTSSGGLATLYNEQFF. In DNA, the CDR3 is TGTACCAGCAGCGGGGGACTAGCGACACTCTACAATGAGCAGTTCTTC.

The chain links TRBV29-1 to TRBJ2-5; 12 bases match TRBD2. Trimming cost V 4 bases and J 5 bases; bases outside gene matches: 8. This CDR3 is 15 amino acids long. Germline V gene data show CDR1 as SQVTM and CDR2 as ANQGSEA. CDR3 protein: CSVGLAGGLGETQYF. In DNA, the CDR3 is TGCAGCGTTGGGCTAGCGGGGGGGCTAGGTGAGACCCAGTACTTC.

This clonotype was seen more than once but under ten times. The chain has TRBV28 and TRBJ1-3, with TRBD1 matching 7 bases. Germline assignment: CDR1 MDHEN and CDR2 SYDVKM. The CDR3 runs 16 residues. After removal of 4 bases from V and 0 bases from J, the junction contained 6 bases not matched to a gene. CDR3 in DNA: TGTGCCAGCAGTTCCCCAGGGGGGAGCTCTGGAAACACCATATATTTT. This gives the protein CASSSPGGSSGNTIYF.

For the CDR3, the DNA is TGTGCCAGCAGCGCCGACAGGAGCTCCTACGAGCAGTACTTC. Protein product: CASSADRSSYEQYF. The J gene is TRBJ2-7, the V gene TRBV9, with D maybe TRBD1 (6 bases). The CDR3 has 14 residues. V was clipped by 3 bases and J by 0 bases, with 10 bases between them. From germline, CDR1 is SGDLS and CDR2 YYNGEE.

This clonotype was detected only a few times. The junction shows a germline mismatch at one end, possibly a read error. V gene TRBV7-2 combines with J gene TRBJ2-5, with 12 bases lining up with TRBD2. The CDR3 consists of 14 residues. CDR1 SGHTA and CDR2 FQGNSA come from the germline V gene. CDR3 sequence reads: CASSSIGRLAGEFF. The CDR3 DNA reads TGTGCCAGCAGCTCCATAGGCCGACTAGCGGGAGAGTTCTTC.

Ten or more counts support this clonotype. The J gene is TRBJ2-5, the V gene TRBV6-5, with 11 bases matching TRBD2. V dropped 6 bases and J dropped 2; count of bases not matched to a gene: 2. This CDR3 has 14 residues. In germline, CDR1 is MNHEY, CDR2 SVGAGI. CDR3 sequence: CASSRTSGQETQYF. The DNA for the CDR3 is TGTGCCAGCAGCCGGACTAGCGGGCAAGAGACCCAGTACTTC.

This chain joins TRBV5-1 and TRBJ1-4; 8 nucleotides line up with TRBD1. The CDR3 runs 14 residues. In germline, CDR1 is SGHRS, CDR2 YFSETQ. The V and J ends lost 1 base and 8 bases, in that order; junction bases with no gene match: 4. This chain's CDR3 is CASSLNTGGEKLFF. The CDR3 DNA follows: TGCGCCAGCAGCTTGAATACAGGGGGGGAAAAACTGTTTTTT.

In this sample, this clonotype turned up many times. The V gene is TRBV5-1, the J gene TRBJ2-3; 7 nucleotides match TRBD2. Germline V CDR1 and CDR2: SGHRS, YFSETQ. The CDR3 length is 14 residues. Germline trimming cut 0 bases from V and 4 bases from J; bases unmatched to any gene: 2. The CDR3 DNA is TGCGCCAGCAGCTTGGGACTAGCAGCAGATACGCAGTATTTT. It translates to CASSLGLAADTQYF.

This chain connects TRBV7-9 to TRBJ1-5; D gene unclear. Germline V gene lookup returns CDR1 SEHNR and CDR2 FQNEAQ (reference sequence). The CDR3 sequence is 12 residues long. V lost 4 bases and J 11 bases, leaving 12 bases between the germline ends. CDR3 region: CASSSAGGTQHF. The CDR3 nucleotides are TGTGCCAGCAGCTCAGCGGGAGGAACCCAGCATTTT.

The rearrangement uses TRBV29-1 and TRBJ1-4; D remains unclear. CDR3 length: 12 residues. The germline V gene has CDR1 SQVTM and CDR2 ANQGSEA. V was trimmed by 7 bases and J by 6 bases, leaving 12 bases between them. CDR3 residues: CSARGNDEKLFF. Here the CDR3 DNA reads TGCAGCGCCCGGGGAAATGATGAAAAACTGTTTTTT.

Turning to this clonotype: The germline gene is not matched at one end of the junction; a read error may be the cause. The gene calls are TRBV29-1 and TRBJ2-4; perhaps TRBD2 as D (7 bases). Germline V gene sequence: CDR1 SQVTM, CDR2 ANQGSEA. This CDR3 is built from 13 residues. The CDR3 DNA reads as TGCAGCGCTGAAAAGGGAGGGGGAAACATTCAGTACTTC. This gives the protein CSAEKGGGNIQYF.

This CDR3 is CASSTGLAGEQETQYF. CDR3 nucleotide sequence: TGCGCCAGCAGCACCGGACTAGCGGGGGAACAAGAGACCCAGTACTTC. The chain employs TRBV5-1 and TRBJ2-5; 13 bases agree with TRBD2. CDR3 size: 16 residues. Germline CDR1 SGHRS, CDR2 YFSETQ. J lost 2 bases, V lost 4 bases, and 5 bases had no gene match.

As for this clonotype: A much more abundant neighbour one base away suggests this may be a read error. The chain joins TRBV14 to TRBJ1-4; unclear D gene. Germline assignment: CDR1 SGHDN and CDR2 FVKESK. The CDR3 runs 13 residues. CDR3 nucleotides: TGTGCCAGCAGCCAACGCCCTAATGGAAAACTGTTTTTT. This gives the protein CASSQRPNGKLFF.